These 25 T cell receptor beta chains were all obtained from the same sample, sequenced in a study of cytomegalovirus exposure and HLA in healthy donors. Measured with immunoSEQ multiplex PCR; TCRdb has only the in-frame clones, and not every one. The table shows 150,000 to 250,000 clones, with about 81% occurring only once. The source material was PBMCs. The receptor set was obtained from a woman in her twenties or thirties in good health and CMV-seronegative.

Remarks on this clone: A far larger clone is off by one base, so a read error is likely. The V call is TRBV4-2, the J call TRBJ2-7; the D gene is possibly TRBD2 (5 bases). CDR3 size: 13 residues. Germline-derived CDR1 and CDR2 are LGHNA and YNFKEQ. V lost 6 bases, J lost 6 bases, and 15 bases lay in between. The CDR3 DNA is TGTGCCAGCAGTCCCTACGGACTGAGCGAGCAGTACTTC. Residues: CASSPYGLSEQYF.

This clone occurred a few times. The chain links TRBV30 to TRBJ2-7; 10 bases fit TRBD1. V was clipped by 5 bases and J by 5 bases; unmatched bases: 9. This CDR3 comprises 14 residues. Per the germline V gene, CDR1 is GTSNPN and CDR2 is SVGIG (reference sequence). Written as DNA, the CDR3 is TGTGCCTGGGGGCTCGGACAGGGGGTAAACGAGCAGTACTTC. This codes for CAWGLGQGVNEQYF.

The chain links TRBV5-1 to TRBJ2-7; D perhaps matches TRBD2 (6 bases). V lost 4 bases and J lost 5, with 22 bases in between. CDR3 length: 16 residues. CDR1 and CDR2 (germline): SGHRS, YFSETQ. In DNA form, the CDR3 reads TGCGCCAGCAGCCATGGATCTGGTCAGGCGGGGAACGAGCAGTACTTC. As protein: CASSHGSGQAGNEQYF.

The genes are TRBV7-7 and TRBJ2-5, with 7 bases lining up with TRBD2. Germline CDR1 SSHAT, CDR2 FNYEAQ (reference sequence). V gave up 4 bases and J gave up 4 bases; unmatched junction bases: 9. The CDR3 contains 15 residues. The CDR3 nucleotides are TGTGCCAGCAGCTCGGTGGGAGGGAGGGGAGAGACCCAGTACTTC. This encodes CASSSVGGRGETQYF.

The rearrangement links TRBV7-8 to TRBJ2-7, with 9 bases aligning to TRBD2. The V and J ends lost 4 bases and 4 bases, in that order; junction bases with no gene match: 14. The germline V gene encodes CDR1 SGHVS and CDR2 FQNEAQ. CDR3 length: 17 amino acids. CDR3 nucleotide sequence: TGTGCCAGCAGCTCCATCGAGCGGGAGGCGCACGCGTACGAGCAGTACTTC. Amino acid sequence: CASSSIEREAHAYEQYF.

The chain uses TRBV5-4 and TRBJ2-5, with D unclear. The CDR3 loop spans 14 amino acids. Trimming took 0 bases from V and 2 from J, leaving 8 bases between them. Germline-derived CDR1 and CDR2 are SGHNT and YYREEE (reference sequence). The CDR3 nucleotides read TGTGCCAGCAGCTTGGCACTACCTCAAGAGACCCAGTACTTC. Translation: CASSLALPQETQYF.

The rearrangement joins TRBV5-1 to TRBJ2-3; weak D call: TRBD2 (6 bases). V lost 4 bases to trimming and J lost 3 bases, with 12 bases between them. Germline V CDR1 and CDR2: SGHRS, YFSETQ. The CDR3 runs to 14 residues. CDR3 in amino acids: CASSVDYFTDTQYF. The CDR3 DNA reads TGCGCCAGCAGCGTGGACTATTTTACAGATACGCAGTATTTT.

This chain links TRBV2 with TRBJ2-5; 11 positions match TRBD2. V was pared by 1 base and J by 4 bases, with 8 bases of the junction left unmatched. CDR1 and CDR2 from the germline V gene are SNHLY and FYNNEI. The CDR3 totals 17 residues. This chain's CDR3 is CASSEGLAGSGGETQYF. In DNA form, the CDR3 reads TGTGCCAGCAGTGAAGGACTAGCGGGATCAGGCGGAGAGACCCAGTACTTC.

This clone was recorded a few times. The V gene is TRBV28, the J gene TRBJ1-1; 7 bases are a match to TRBD1. The CDR3 contains 12 residues. The J segment lost 10 bases and the V segment lost 4 bases, leaving 6 bases of the junction unmatched. CDR1 and CDR2 from the germline V gene are MDHEN and SYDVKM. CDR3 sequence reads: CASSWGDSGAFF. Here the CDR3 DNA reads TGTGCCAGCAGTTGGGGGGACAGTGGAGCTTTCTTT.

Here the CDR3 DNA reads TGCGCCAGCAGCTTGGATGACTTGAACACTGAAGCTTTCTTT. Translated, it gives CASSLDDLNTEAFF. The rearrangement uses TRBV5-1 and TRBJ1-1; D is uncertain. The CDR3 extends over 14 amino acids. Trimming removed 0 bases at V and 0 bases at J, with 6 bases between. Germline-derived CDR1 and CDR2 are SGHRS and YFSETQ.

CDR3 amino acids: CASSLATPGGTEAFF. The CDR3 nucleotides are TGCGCCAGCAGCTTGGCCACCCCCGGGGGCACTGAAGCTTTCTTT. This chain uses TRBV5-1 with TRBJ1-1; the D gene is possibly TRBD1 (5 bases). CDR1 is SGHRS, CDR2 YFSETQ, per germline. The CDR3 consists of 15 residues. Trimming took 0 bases from V and 4 from J, leaving 13 bases between them.

The rearrangement links TRBV5-6 to TRBJ2-7, with 11 nucleotides matching TRBD2. This CDR3 is 15 amino acids long. The germline CDR1 and CDR2 sequences are SGHDT and YYEEEE. With V trimmed by 1 base and J by 7 bases, 7 bases remained unmatched. CDR3 DNA sequence: TGTGCCAGCAGCTTGACTGTAGCGGGGGGGCTTGAGCAGTACTTC. It encodes CASSLTVAGGLEQYF.

V and J are TRBV2 and TRBJ2-7; the D gene is possibly TRBD1 (6 bases). The CDR3 is 14 amino acids. V shed 4 bases and J shed 10 bases, with 20 bases lying between them. CDR1 is SNHLY and CDR2 is FYNNEI in the germline V gene. CDR3 coding DNA: TGTGCCAGCAGTGTACCCGGGACATCCATTGCCCAGTACTTC. This gives the protein CASSVPGTSIAQYF.

This clone was counted a few times. This chain uses TRBV30 with TRBJ2-3; 9 bases are shared with TRBD2. Germline V gene sequence: CDR1 GTSNPN, CDR2 SVGIG (reference sequence). The CDR3 has 15 amino acids. V lost 3 bases and J lost 0; bases outside the gene matches: 4. CDR3 DNA: TGTGCCTGGAGCCCTAGCGGGGTTAGCACAGATACGCAGTATTTT. Translated: CAWSPSGVSTDTQYF.

The rearrangement joins TRBV19 to TRBJ2-7; D is perhaps TRBD1 (6 bases). V lost 3 bases to trimming and J lost 6 bases, with 15 bases between them. From germline, CDR1 is LNHDA and CDR2 SQIVND (reference sequence). This CDR3 has 14 residues. CDR3 loop: CASSIGGGLGEQYF. The CDR3 nucleotides are TGTGCCAGTAGTATTGGGGGCGGCCTAGGCGAGCAGTACTTC. The variable domain in full, with the rest retrieved from reference TRBV19 and TRBJ2-7, is DGGITQSPKYLFRKEGQNVTLSCEQNLNHDAMYWYRQDPGQGLRLIYYSQIVNDFQKGDIAEGYSVSREKKESFPLTVTSAQKNPTAFYLCASSIGGGLGEQYFGPGTRLTVT.

The chain employs TRBV4-2 and TRBJ1-2; 11 bases fit TRBD1. Germline trimming cut 8 bases from V and 8 bases from J; bases unmatched to any gene: 10. Germline loops: CDR1 LGHNA, CDR2 YNFKEQ. The CDR3 is made up of 14 amino acids. The CDR3 region is CASERTGGAEGYTF. The CDR3, as DNA: TGTGCCAGCGAGCGGACAGGGGGCGCGGAAGGCTACACCTTC.

This clone was observed a handful of times. The chain couples TRBV7-2 to TRBJ2-1, with 8 bases matching TRBD1. The germline gives CDR1 SGHTA, CDR2 FQGNSA. V shed 5 bases and J 2 bases; nucleotides not matched to a gene: 5. This CDR3 contains 15 residues. The CDR3, as DNA: TGTGCCAGCAGCCCCGGGACAGGACCCTACAATGAGCAGTTCTTC. It codes for CASSPGTGPYNEQFF.

This sequence joins TRBV19 and TRBJ2-1; D is undetermined. CDR1 is LNHDA, CDR2 SQIVND, per germline (reference sequence). The CDR3 sequence is 16 residues long. The ends were cut back, 1 base at V and 0 bases at J, with 10 bases in the middle. The chain's CDR3 is CASSIAAMSSYNEQFF. The DNA of the CDR3 is TGTGCCAGTAGTATAGCTGCCATGAGCTCCTACAATGAGCAGTTCTTC.

V usage is TRBV6-5 and J usage is TRBJ2-1, with D perhaps matching TRBD1 (5 bases). The CDR3 loop spans 14 amino acids. The V end lost 5 bases, the J end lost 1 base, and 9 bases lay between the germline ends. In germline, CDR1 is MNHEY, CDR2 SVGAGI. DNA of the CDR3: TGTGCCAGCAGTATGGCAGGGTCCTACAATGAGCAGTTCTTC. This encodes CASSMAGSYNEQFF.

The chain couples TRBV19 to TRBJ2-7, with no clear D. Germline CDR1 reads LNHDA; CDR2 reads SQIVND (reference sequence). V shed 5 bases and J shed 12 bases, with 20 bases lying between them. The CDR3 spans 13 residues. The CDR3 loop is CASSRQATNDVYF. The CDR3 coding sequence is TGTGCCAGTAGTCGGCAGGCAACCAACGACGTGTACTTC.

The sample holds a few counts of this clone. This chain joins TRBV19 and TRBJ1-2; TRBD1 matches 9 bases. Germline V gene sequence: CDR1 LNHDA, CDR2 SQIVND (reference sequence). V lost 3 bases and J lost 4; bases outside the gene matches: 12. This CDR3 is 17 amino acids long. The CDR3 bases are TGTGCCAGTAGTATGGGGACAGGGTCCCTGTTGATCTATGGCTACACCTTC. Translated, it gives CASSMGTGSLLIYGYTF.

The chain combines TRBV19 with TRBJ2-7; perhaps TRBD1 as D (6 bases). Germline V lookup: CDR1 LNHDA, CDR2 SQIVND (reference sequence). The germline V and J ends were trimmed by 7 bases and 3 bases, with 13 bases remaining between them. This CDR3 spans 13 amino acids. The CDR3 DNA reads as TGTGCCAGTACCTCGGGACACCTCTACGAGCAGTACTTC. Translating gives CASTSGHLYEQYF.

The CDR3 sequence: CASALGGYADTQYF. In DNA, the CDR3 is TGTGCCAGCGCCCTCGGGGGGTATGCAGATACGCAGTATTTT. The chain employs TRBV19 and TRBJ2-3; 7 positions match TRBD2. CDR1 LNHDA and CDR2 SQIVND come from the germline V gene (reference sequence). The CDR3 runs to 14 residues. With 9 bases clipped from V and 4 bases from J, the junction kept 10 bases outside the gene matches.

V usage is TRBV29-1 and J usage is TRBJ1-1, with TRBD1 matching 9 bases. Per germline, CDR1 SQVTM and CDR2 ANQGSEA. Unmatched junction bases numbered 4, after V lost 7 bases and J lost 4 bases. The CDR3 is 12 residues long. CDR3 protein: CSAGQGLTEAFF. As DNA, the CDR3 is TGCAGCGCGGGACAGGGTCTCACTGAAGCTTTCTTT.

The J gene is TRBJ2-4, the V gene TRBV5-1; a possible D gene is TRBD1 (7 bases). Trimming shortened V by 2 bases and J by 2 bases, and 14 bases separated the two germline ends. The CDR3 sequence is 16 residues long. The germline CDR1 and CDR2 sequences are SGHRS and YFSETQ. DNA of the CDR3: TGCGCCAGCAGCTTTGGAGGGGGCGAACCCAAAAACATTCAGTACTTC. Translation: CASSFGGGEPKNIQYF.